One and the same sample provided the 30 T cell receptor delta chains below, sequenced in a study of gamma-delta T cells after stem cell transplantation. TCRdb fed the RT-PCR reads to CATT. The sample contains about 2,600 delta-chain clones, 44% of which appear only once. The sequenced sample was gamma-delta T cells. All receptors come from a human donor. It is not recorded whose cells these are; they may come from a transplant donor.

The chain couples TRDV2 to TRDJ1, with TRDD3 matching 13 bases. Germline CDR1 GEAIGNYY, CDR2 EKD. This CDR3 contains 19 residues. The V gene end was trimmed by 3 bases and the J gene end by 2 bases; junction bases not matched to a gene: 14. CDR3 coding DNA: TGTGCCTGTGACCATCTTACTGGGGGATACGCGGTTCTAACCGATAAACTCATCTTT. Translating it yields CACDHLTGGYAVLTDKLIF.

About this clone: Given a much more abundant clone one base away, this may be a read error. This CDR3 reads CACDALGPTRRTDKLIF. The CDR3 DNA reads as TGTGCCTGTGACGCTCTGGGACCTACCCGACGGACCGATAAACTCATCTTT. The chain joins TRDV2 to TRDJ1, with D perhaps assigned TRDD2 or TRDD3 (5 bases each). CDR1 is GEAIGNYY, CDR2 EKD, per germline. With 3 bases removed from V and 2 bases from J, the gap between germline ends came to 21 bases. The CDR3 has 17 residues.

This clone was detected only a few times. The chain links TRDV2 to TRDJ1; D is possibly TRDD3 (5 bases). Trimming removed 0 bases at V and 4 bases at J, with 14 bases between. The germline V gene encodes CDR1 GEAIGNYY and CDR2 EKD. CDR3 size: 15 residues. The CDR3 DNA is TGTGCCTGTGACACCTTGGGGAACGCCGACGATAAACTCATCTTT. As protein: CACDTLGNADDKLIF.

Only a few counts were recorded for this clone. The rearrangement links TRDV2 to TRDJ3; no reliable D call. V was cut by 0 bases and J by 0 bases, with 11 bases left in between. The germline V gene has CDR1 GEAIGNYY and CDR2 EKD. This CDR3 has 18 residues. CDR3 nucleotides: TGTGCCTGTGACACCGCTGGCCTGAGCTCCTGGGACACCCGACAGATGTTTTTC. Translation: CACDTAGLSSWDTRQMFF.

This chain uses TRDV2 with TRDJ1, with no clear D. The CDR3 is made up of 17 amino acids. Trimming cost V 3 bases and J 0 bases, with 19 bases left between them. The germline V gene has CDR1 GEAIGNYY and CDR2 EKD. CDR3 loop: CACDRKRETRYTDKLIF. In nucleotides, the CDR3 is TGTGCCTGTGACCGAAAAAGGGAAACGAGGTACACCGATAAACTCATCTTT.

The chain uses TRDV2 and TRDJ1, with 11 bases identical to TRDD3. The length of the CDR3 is 22 residues. CDR1 is GEAIGNYY, CDR2 EKD, per germline. V trimming: 0 bases; J trimming: 0 bases; junction bases outside the gene matches: 20. Here the CDR3 DNA reads TGTGCCTGTGACACCGGCTCCTACCCGGTACTGGGGGATAACCCCTACACCGATAAACTCATCTTT. Translated: CACDTGSYPVLGDNPYTDKLIF.

The V call is TRDV2, the J call TRDJ1; 13 nucleotides agree with TRDD3. In germline, CDR1 is GEAIGNYY, CDR2 EKD. The CDR3 consists of 20 residues. J was trimmed by 4 bases and V by 6 bases; bases with no gene match: 22. In DNA form, the CDR3 reads TGTGCCTGTCAACGACTGGGGGATACGCGTGTCCCTAGAATAGTCGATAAACTCATCTTT. Protein: CACQRLGDTRVPRIVDKLIF.

This clone showed up just a few times. The V and J genes are TRDV2 and TRDJ1; TRDD3 agrees at 13 bases. V lost 3 bases and J lost 2; bases outside the gene matches: 11. Germline loops: CDR1 GEAIGNYY, CDR2 EKD. CDR3 length equals 18 residues. The CDR3, as DNA: TGTGCCTGTGACCCCCTTACTGGGGGATACGCTAATACCGATAAACTCATCTTT. Its protein product is CACDPLTGGYANTDKLIF.

Regarding this clone: Other DNA sequences in the same sample also yield this CDR3. The J gene is TRDJ1, the V gene TRDV2, with 7 bases that match TRDD3. From germline, CDR1 is GEAIGNYY and CDR2 EKD. This CDR3 spans 15 amino acids. Trimming cost V 1 base and J 1 base; bases outside gene matches: 5. The DNA of the CDR3 is TGTGCCTGTGACACTCTGGGGGTGACCACCGATAAACTCATCTTT. This encodes CACDTLGVTTDKLIF.

In this sample, this clone turned up a few times. J is TRDJ3 and V is TRDV2, with 12 nucleotides matching TRDD3. The V segment lost 4 bases and the J segment 0 bases; nucleotides outside the gene matches: 12. The CDR3 covers 21 residues. Germline CDR1 is GEAIGNYY and CDR2 is EKD. The CDR3 sequence: CACDDPSGGYASSWDTRQMFF. In nucleotides, the CDR3 is TGTGCCTGTGATGACCCGTCTGGGGGATACGCTAGCTCCTGGGACACCCGACAGATGTTTTTC.

This clone was observed a single time. The chain recombines TRDV2 with TRDJ1; 12 bases are shared with TRDD3. CDR3 size: 18 residues. V lost 3 bases, J lost 4 bases, and 14 bases stayed unmatched. The germline V gene has CDR1 GEAIGNYY and CDR2 EKD. DNA for the CDR3: TGTGCCTGTGACTCTGTCGAGTCTGGGGGATACGCGGGCGATAAACTCATCTTT. This gives the protein CACDSVESGGYAGDKLIF.

Points on this clone: One end of the junction does not line up with germline, which may come from a read error. The rearrangement links TRDV2 to TRDJ1; D tentatively reads TRDD2 or TRDD3 (6 bases each). The germline V gene has CDR1 GEAIGNYY and CDR2 EKD. The CDR3 is 15 residues long. DNA for the CDR3: TGTGCCTGTGACCCCCTTCCGGGGGACACCGATAACCTCATCTTT. This sequence encodes CACDPLPGDTDNLIF.

This clone has a handful of counts. This clone may be a read error of a much larger clone one base away. Distinct nucleotide sequences in the sample also encode this CDR3. The chain has TRDV2 and TRDJ1, with D perhaps TRDD3 (6 bases). The CDR3 totals 13 residues. CDR1 is GEAIGNYY, CDR2 EKD, per germline. CDR3 sequence reads: CACDMVGRDKLIF. CDR3 bases: TGTGCCTGTGACATGGTAGGGAGGGATAAACTCATATTT.

The chain has TRDV2 and TRDJ1; 7 bases align to TRDD3. The junction had 18 bases not matched to a gene; V was cut back by 0 bases and J by 0 bases. The germline gives CDR1 GEAIGNYY, CDR2 EKD. There are 20 residues in the CDR3. The CDR3 sequence is CACDTPPIWGRLRYTDKLIF. Written as DNA, the CDR3 is TGTGCCTGTGACACCCCTCCGATCTGGGGGCGCCTTCGCTACACCGATAAACTCATCTTT.

This clone was detected a few times. V usage is TRDV2 and J usage is TRDJ1, with 10 bases matching TRDD3. Germline V lookup: CDR1 GEAIGNYY, CDR2 EKD. The CDR3 sequence is 15 residues long. V lost 3 bases, J lost 2 bases, and 5 bases stayed unmatched. The CDR3 reads CACDPLLGDTDKLIF. As DNA, the CDR3 is TGTGCCTGTGACCCCCTACTGGGGGATACCGATAAACTCATCTTT.

The rearrangement links TRDV2 to TRDJ1; 8 bases align to TRDD3. This CDR3 has 18 amino acids. Germline V gene sequence: CDR1 GEAIGNYY, CDR2 EKD. J lost 0 bases, V lost 4 bases, and 15 bases had no gene match. In DNA form, the CDR3 reads TGTGCCTGTGAAGCCTTGGTGGGGGATCCGAGGTACACCGATAAACTCATCTTT. Protein: CACEALVGDPRYTDKLIF.

The chain has TRDV2 and TRDJ1; no firm D call. The ends were cut back, 1 base at V and 8 bases at J, with 1 base in the middle. CDR3 length: 9 amino acids. Germline CDR1 GEAIGNYY, CDR2 EKD. The CDR3 reads CACDTKLIF. CDR3 nucleotides: TGTGCCTGTGACACAAAACTCATCTTT.

This clone was found once. Since a much larger clone is just one base distant, this may be a read error. Other DNA sequences in the same sample also yield this CDR3. The V and J genes are TRDV2 and TRDJ1; 10 bases fit TRDD3. From germline, CDR1 is GEAIGNYY and CDR2 EKD. This CDR3 has 20 amino acids. The CDR3 loop is CACDPVGGIRETTDTDKLIF. In nucleotides, the CDR3 is TGTGCCTGTGACCCGGTGGGGGGGATACGCGAGACGACCGACACCGATAAACTCATTTTT.

The chain is built from TRDV2 and TRDJ1; 12 nucleotides line up with TRDD3. The V segment lost 4 bases and the J segment 1 base; nucleotides outside the gene matches: 21. CDR1 and CDR2 (germline): GEAIGNYY, EKD. This CDR3 has 21 residues. Here the CDR3 reads CACETRFLTGGYWVGTDKLIF. CDR3 coding DNA: TGTGCCTGTGAAACCCGTTTCCTTACTGGGGGATACTGGGTTGGCACCGATAAACTCATCTTT.

The table lists this clone with a few counts. J is TRDJ1 and V is TRDV2, with a possible D match to TRDD3 (8 bases). V was cut by 1 base and J by 7 bases, with 24 bases left in between. Germline V CDR1 and CDR2: GEAIGNYY, EKD. The CDR3 loop spans 17 amino acids. The CDR3 DNA is TGTGCCTGTGACACACTTTCCTACAGGGATACGCTGCTTAAACTCATCTTT. Residues: CACDTLSYRDTLLKLIF.

The V gene is TRDV2, the J gene TRDJ1; TRDD3 agrees at 10 bases. The V segment lost 3 bases and the J segment 1 base; nucleotides outside the gene matches: 13. The length of the CDR3 is 18 residues. Germline V gives CDR1 GEAIGNYY, CDR2 EKD. Here the CDR3 DNA reads TGTGCCTGTGACGCCGTACTGGGGGATTTGGGTCTCACCGATAAACTCATCTTT. It codes for CACDAVLGDLGLTDKLIF.

In this sample, this clone turned up a few times. The chain recombines TRDV2 with TRDJ1; 11 nucleotides match TRDD3. The CDR3 is 16 residues long. J gave up 4 bases and V 3 bases, and 9 bases lay outside the gene matches. The germline CDR1 and CDR2 sequences are GEAIGNYY and EKD. The CDR3 here is CACDSLLGDNSDKLIF. The DNA of the CDR3 is TGTGCCTGTGACTCATTACTGGGGGATAACAGCGATAAACTCATCTTT.

Comment on this clone: This probably arose from a read error, given a far larger clone one base away. The same CDR3 is also encoded by other DNA sequences in this sample. The chain is built from TRDV2 and TRDJ1; 9 bases line up with TRDD3. Germline V CDR1 and CDR2: GEAIGNYY, EKD. The CDR3 has 21 amino acids. The CDR3 coding sequence is TGTGCCTGTGACACCGTTAAGGCCCCTGTCGGGGGATACAGAGACACCGCTAAACTCATCTTT. It is translated as CACDTVKAPVGGYRDTAKLIF.

The chain is built from TRDV3 and TRDJ1; D might be TRDD1 (5 bases). The CDR3 loop spans 16 amino acids. Germline V gene lookup returns CDR1 TVYSNPD and CDR2 GDNSRS (reference sequence). V shed 2 bases and J shed 12 bases, with 31 bases lying between them. The CDR3 loop is CAFRNDHYVPVATFIF. The CDR3 nucleotides are TGTGCCTTTCGAAATGATCACTACGTGCCTGTGGCTACATTCATCTTT.

In this sample, this clone is large. The chain has TRDV2 and TRDJ1, with 8 bases matching TRDD3. Germline V gives CDR1 GEAIGNYY, CDR2 EKD. The CDR3 is made up of 14 amino acids. The V and J ends lost 0 bases and 4 bases, in that order; junction bases with no gene match: 3. The CDR3 sequence is CACDTLGDNDKLIF. CDR3 nucleotides: TGTGCCTGTGACACCCTGGGGGACAACGATAAACTCATCTTT.

On this clone: This may stem from a read error, because a much larger clone lies one nucleotide away. The rearrangement links TRDV2 to TRDJ1, with 7 bases lining up with TRDD3. This CDR3 contains 18 residues. The V segment lost 3 bases and the J segment 0 bases; nucleotides outside the gene matches: 15. Germline V gene data show CDR1 as GEAIGNYY and CDR2 as EKD. For the CDR3, the DNA is TGTGCCTGTGACCCCTTAAATATGGGGGAAGCGTACACCGATAAACTCATCTTT. Amino acids: CACDPLNMGEAYTDKLIF.

The chain uses TRDV2 and TRDJ1; 8 bases match TRDD3. Germline V gives CDR1 GEAIGNYY, CDR2 EKD. V shed 3 bases and J 0 bases; nucleotides not matched to a gene: 11. The length of the CDR3 is 17 residues. The CDR3 loop reads CACDPVLGVHYTDKLIF. Written as DNA, the CDR3 is TGTGCCTGTGACCCAGTACTGGGGGTCCATTACACCGATAAACTCATCTTT.

Comment on this clone: This may stem from a read error, because a much larger clone lies one nucleotide away. The chain has TRDV2 and TRDJ1, with TRDD3 identical over 7 bases. Germline CDR1 and CDR2: GEAIGNYY and EKD. V was clipped by 0 bases and J by 2 bases; unmatched bases: 20. CDR3 length: 20 residues. The CDR3 sequence is CACDTVRTGVYAVSTDKLIF. CDR3 DNA sequence: TGTGCCTGTGACACCGTGCGTACTGGGGTATACGCAGTTTCAACCGATAAACTCATCTTT.

This clone has just a few counts. This chain connects TRDV2 to TRDJ1, with 11 bases aligning to TRDD3. J lost 1 base, V lost 3 bases, and 9 bases had no gene match. Germline lookup yields CDR1 GEAIGNYY and CDR2 EKD. This CDR3 has 17 amino acids. CDR3 region: CACDAWGIQDPTDKLIF. Written as DNA, the CDR3 is TGTGCCTGTGACGCCTGGGGGATACAGGACCCCACCGATAAACTCATCTTT.

This clone showed up just once. Its ends do not fully match the called genes, so a read error is possible. Distinct nucleotide sequences in the sample also encode this CDR3. The V gene is TRDV2, the J gene TRDJ2; tentatively, D is TRDD3 (6 bases). CDR1 and CDR2 from the germline V gene are GEAIGNYY and EKD. CDR3 length: 16 amino acids. The DNA for the CDR3 is TGTGCCTGTGACACCGTGGGGGGAGGCTTGACAGCCCAACTCTTCTTT. This codes for CACDTVGGGLTAQLFF.